This TCR beta chain was sequenced during a study of T cells after posttransplantation cyclophosphamide. This clone was seen ten or more times. Here immunoSEQ multiplex PCR was the method, and the copy in TCRdb shows in-frame clones only, minus some. Recorded here are around 34,000 clones, none singletons. CDR1 is WSHSY and CDR2 is SAAADI in the germline V gene. The CDR3 is made up of 17 amino acids. V shed 4 bases and J 2 bases; nucleotides not matched to a gene: 9. The TCR sequence derives from a man aged 45-65 years in good health, CMV-negative, and a related stem cell transplant donor. The sequenced material came from PBMCs. The V gene is TRBV10-2, the J gene TRBJ2-3; 10 nucleotides line up with TRBD2. CDR3 nucleotide sequence: TGCGCCAGCAGTGGTACTAGCGGGGTCTTATACACAGATACGCAGTATTTT. The encoded protein is CASSGTSGVLYTDTQYF.